What follows are 21 T cell receptor beta chains derived from one specimen sequenced in a study of technical replicates of blood from several donors. The assay was immunoSEQ multiplex PCR, and TCRdb's table has in-frame clones only and misses some. Among about 100,000 clones listed, approximately 95% were seen once. Sequenced material: T cells isolated from PBMCs. The receptor set was obtained from a human donor in good health.

The chain couples TRBV5-5 to TRBJ2-1; TRBD2 agrees at 10 bases. The V gene end was trimmed by 6 bases and the J gene end by 3 bases; junction bases not matched to a gene: 3. The CDR3 runs to 14 residues. Germline values: CDR1 SGHKS, CDR2 YYEKEE (reference sequence). CDR3: CASTGTSVYNEQFF. In DNA, the CDR3 is TGTGCCAGCACCGGGACTAGCGTCTACAATGAGCAGTTCTTC.

The V gene is TRBV6-5, the J gene TRBJ1-5, with D uncertain. V was clipped by 8 bases and J by 10 bases, with 9 bases between them. CDR1 MNHEY and CDR2 SVGAGI come from the germline V gene. The CDR3 runs 10 residues. The CDR3 DNA is TGTGCCAGCTTTGGGCCTCCCCAGCATTTT. It encodes CASFGPPQHF.

The chain employs TRBV5-1 and TRBJ2-3; 15 nucleotides line up with TRBD2. This CDR3 region has 17 residues. Germline CDR1 is SGHRS and CDR2 is YFSETQ. Losses at the gene ends were 4 bases for V and 6 bases for J; bases not matched to a gene: 9. CDR3 region: CASSLGLAGGMGDTQYF. The CDR3 DNA is TGCGCCAGCAGCCTTGGACTAGCGGGAGGGATGGGGGATACGCAGTATTTT.

V gene TRBV19 combines with J gene TRBJ2-1, with 8 bases aligning to TRBD2. Unmatched junction bases numbered 14, after V lost 2 bases and J lost 8 bases. Per germline, CDR1 LNHDA and CDR2 SQIVND (reference sequence). The CDR3 runs 17 residues. DNA for the CDR3: TGTGCCAGTAGTATAAACCCCGGACTAGCTGCCTGGGATGAGCAGTTCTTC. Translation gives CASSINPGLAAWDEQFF.

The rearrangement uses TRBV6-4 and TRBJ2-4; 12 bases align to TRBD2. The CDR3 length is 20 residues. V shed 2 bases and J 9 bases; nucleotides not matched to a gene: 20. Germline V CDR1 and CDR2: MRHNA, SNTAGT. The CDR3 protein is CASSDPTGHLAGGPGVIQYF. DNA for the CDR3: TGTGCCAGCAGTGACCCGACGGGACATCTAGCGGGAGGGCCTGGAGTCATTCAGTACTTC.

The V call is TRBV4-1, the J call TRBJ2-5, with 7 bases aligning to TRBD2. Trimming removed 3 bases from V and 2 bases from J; junction bases left unmatched: 6. Per germline, CDR1 MGHRA and CDR2 YSYEKL. The CDR3 sequence is 15 residues long. CDR3 region: CASSHPGLSQETQYF. In nucleotides, the CDR3 is TGCGCCAGCAGCCACCCGGGACTATCTCAAGAGACCCAGTACTTC.

The rearrangement links TRBV6-5 to TRBJ2-7; tentative D call: TRBD2 (6 bases). Germline CDR1 is MNHEY and CDR2 is SVGAGI. This CDR3 has 16 residues. Trimming cost V 4 bases and J 4 bases, with 20 bases left between them. CDR3 nucleotides: TGTGCCAGCAGTTTACGAGGGACTTTCCATTTTTACGAGCAGTACTTC. Amino acid sequence: CASSLRGTFHFYEQYF.

This clone was found a few times. V gene TRBV11-3 combines with J gene TRBJ1-1; TRBD1 matches 7 bases. V gave up 5 bases and J gave up 6 bases; unmatched junction bases: 6. The germline CDR1 and CDR2 sequences are SGHNT and YENEEA. CDR3 length equals 13 residues. The CDR3 region has the DNA TGTGCCAGCAGCCCTAGGGACAGCCCTGAAGCTTTCTTT. This encodes CASSPRDSPEAFF.

The rearrangement joins TRBV6-5 to TRBJ2-3, with 7 bases identical to TRBD1. Germline V gives CDR1 MNHEY, CDR2 SVGAGI. With V trimmed by 7 bases and J by 2 bases, 3 bases remained unmatched. The CDR3 is 13 residues long. The CDR3 loop reads CASKQGITDTQYF. The CDR3 bases are TGTGCCAGCAAACAGGGGATCACAGATACGCAGTATTTT.

This clone was recorded once. V gene TRBV7-3 combines with J gene TRBJ1-1; 7 bases fit TRBD1. Germline assignment: CDR1 SGHTA and CDR2 FQGTGA. This CDR3 has 14 residues. Germline trimming cut 5 bases from V and 0 bases from J; bases unmatched to any gene: 3. DNA for the CDR3: TGTGCCAGCAGCCCCACAGGGGTGAACACTGAAGCTTTCTTT. Its protein product is CASSPTGVNTEAFF.

CDR3: CASSTFPGVSYNEQFF. CDR3 in DNA: TGCGCCAGCAGCACCTTCCCGGGGGTCTCCTACAATGAGCAGTTCTTC. The gene calls are TRBV4-1 and TRBJ2-1, with D maybe TRBD2 (6 bases). Germline CDR1 is MGHRA and CDR2 is YSYEKL. Trimming took off 5 bases at V and 0 bases at J, with 14 bases between the two ends. This CDR3 comprises 16 residues.

The chain recombines TRBV12-5 with TRBJ2-3; 8 nucleotides match TRBD2. CDR1 and CDR2 from the germline V gene are LGHNT and FRNRAP. The V segment lost 6 bases and the J segment 4 bases; nucleotides outside the gene matches: 9. The CDR3 extends over 15 amino acids. The DNA for the CDR3 is TGTGCTAGTGGGCTTGGGAGCGGGGGATCAGATACGCAGTATTTT. Translated: CASGLGSGGSDTQYF.

CDR3 bases: TGTGCCAGCAGCTTAATGCATACCGGGGAGACCCAGTACTTC. This encodes CASSLMHTGETQYF. The rearrangement links TRBV7-3 to TRBJ2-5; D is undetermined. Germline V gene sequence: CDR1 SGHTA, CDR2 FQGTGA. The CDR3 is 14 residues long. V shed 1 base and J shed 5 bases, with 11 bases lying between them.

The chain combines TRBV5-4 with TRBJ1-1, with D possibly TRBD1 on 5 matching bases. There are 14 residues in the CDR3. The ends were cut back, 3 bases at V and 3 bases at J, with 12 bases in the middle. Per germline, CDR1 SGHNT and CDR2 YYREEE (reference sequence). CDR3 sequence reads: CASSSGGGHTEAFF. In nucleotides, the CDR3 is TGTGCCAGCAGCTCGGGGGGGGGACACACTGAAGCTTTCTTT.

The gene calls are TRBV2 and TRBJ1-5; weak D call: TRBD1 (5 bases). Germline loops: CDR1 SNHLY, CDR2 FYNNEI. The length of the CDR3 is 16 residues. Trimming shortened V by 3 bases and J by 0 bases, and 12 bases separated the two germline ends. CDR3 in amino acids: CASSEQGFYSNQPQHF. The CDR3 DNA follows: TGTGCCAGCAGTGAGCAGGGTTTCTATAGCAATCAGCCCCAGCATTTT.

The rearrangement links TRBV19 to TRBJ1-4; 9 bases match TRBD1. V trimming: 6 bases; J trimming: 5 bases; junction bases outside the gene matches: 7. This CDR3 is 15 amino acids long. Germline CDR1 LNHDA, CDR2 SQIVND (reference sequence). The CDR3, as DNA: TGTGCCAGTAGACCTCGGACAGGGGACAATGAAAAACTGTTTTTT. Its protein is CASRPRTGDNEKLFF.

V gene TRBV28 combines with J gene TRBJ1-2; D remains ambiguous. The CDR3 extends over 13 amino acids. Looked up from germline, CDR1 is MDHEN and CDR2 is SYDVKM. Trimming took off 6 bases at V and 1 base at J, with 9 bases between the two ends. For the CDR3, the DNA is TGTGCCAGCAGCACCAGCGGTAACTATGGCTACACCTTC. Amino acid sequence: CASSTSGNYGYTF.

This clone was detected many times. The chain combines TRBV28 with TRBJ1-5, with D perhaps TRBD1 (6 bases). Trimming took 4 bases from V and 1 from J, leaving 8 bases between them. From germline, CDR1 is MDHEN and CDR2 SYDVKM. This CDR3 is 14 amino acids long. The CDR3 DNA sequence: TGTGCCAGCAGTTCGGGACACAGCAATCAGCCCCAGCATTTT. Its translation: CASSSGHSNQPQHF.

A single count supports this clone. The rearrangement links TRBV11-2 to TRBJ2-1, with unresolved D. Germline loops: CDR1 SGHAT, CDR2 FQNNGV. V was trimmed by 3 bases and J by 4 bases, leaving 4 bases between them. The CDR3 consists of 12 residues. CDR3 sequence: CASSFLYNEQFF. The CDR3 nucleotides are TGTGCCAGCAGCTTCCTATACAATGAGCAGTTCTTC.

The V gene is TRBV27, the J gene TRBJ2-5; TRBD2 agrees at 10 bases. From germline, CDR1 is MNHEY and CDR2 SMNVEV (reference sequence). V lost 8 bases to trimming and J lost 1 base; unmatched junction nucleotides: 7. The CDR3 is 15 residues long. CDR3 in DNA: TGTGCCAGCGGCTTAGGGACTAGCGTCCAAGAGACCCAGTACTTC. As protein: CASGLGTSVQETQYF.

The chain combines TRBV9 with TRBJ2-1; 8 positions agree with TRBD2. The CDR3 totals 15 residues. Germline CDR1 and CDR2: SGDLS and YYNGEE. V was clipped by 3 bases and J by 8 bases; unmatched bases: 10. The CDR3 region is CASSETPGLVYEQFF. The CDR3 DNA follows: TGTGCCAGCAGCGAGACACCGGGACTAGTATATGAGCAGTTCTTC.